These T cell receptor beta chains were read from a single sample in a study of vaccination and CD4 T cells after COVID-19. In TCRdb, the PCR reads were re-called with MiXCR into one record per CDR3 protein. The sample has around 5,600 distinct CDR3 sequences; about 66% are singletons. Antigen specificity for these receptors is unknown. Sequencing was performed on CD4+ T cells from blood, cultured in vitro. Receptors were obtained from a human donor in good health. The CDR3 runs from the conserved cysteine through the conserved F or W. Each record gives: J gene, V gene, D gene, CDR3 protein, CDR3 DNA. A D gene is named only where the DNA matches it firmly.

TRBJ2-5 | TRBV6-1 | TRBD2 | CASRRPGLAGRETQYF | TGTGCCAGCAGAAGGCCGGGACTAGCGGGCAGAGAGACCCAGTACTTC
TRBJ2-5 | TRBV20-1 | TRBD1 | CSARDGTGAAETQYF | TGCAGTGCTAGGGACGGGACAGGGGCGGCGGAGACCCAGTACTTC
TRBJ1-2 | TRBV5-4 | . | CASSTRGSYYGYTF | TGTGCCAGCAGCACGCGGGGCAGTTATTATGGCTACACCTTC
TRBJ2-2 | TRBV20-1 | . | CSAVPQTFTGELFF | TGCAGTGCTGTCCCCCAGACCTTCACCGGGGAGCTGTTTTTT
TRBJ1-2 | TRBV7-9 | . | CASSLGAVNDGYTF | TGTGCCAGCAGCTTAGGGGCAGTCAATGATGGCTACACCTTC
TRBJ2-7 | TRBV6-1 | TRBD2 | CASDLVGRGSEQYF | TGTGCCAGCGACCTAGTTGGGAGGGGATCAGAGCAGTACTTC
TRBJ1-5 | TRBV20-1 | . | CSARSGVQQPQHF | TGCAGTGCTAGATCCGGAGTTCAACAGCCCCAGCATTTT
TRBJ1-5 | TRBV27 | TRBD1 | CASRKTGNSQPQHF | TGTGCCAGCAGAAAGACAGGGAATAGTCAGCCCCAGCATTTT
TRBJ1-2 | TRBV25-1 | . | CASSTVGGSYGYTF | TGTGCCAGCAGTACCGTGGGGGGAAGCTATGGCTACACCTTC
TRBJ1-5 | TRBV20-1 | TRBD1 | CSARLVISTGVGNQPQHF | TGCAGTGCTAGATTAGTAATAAGTACAGGGGTTGGCAATCAGCCCCAGCATTTT
TRBJ2-5 | TRBV7-6 | TRBD1 | CASSVSGQQETQYF | TGTGCCAGCAGCGTATCGGGACAGCAAGAGACCCAGTACTTC